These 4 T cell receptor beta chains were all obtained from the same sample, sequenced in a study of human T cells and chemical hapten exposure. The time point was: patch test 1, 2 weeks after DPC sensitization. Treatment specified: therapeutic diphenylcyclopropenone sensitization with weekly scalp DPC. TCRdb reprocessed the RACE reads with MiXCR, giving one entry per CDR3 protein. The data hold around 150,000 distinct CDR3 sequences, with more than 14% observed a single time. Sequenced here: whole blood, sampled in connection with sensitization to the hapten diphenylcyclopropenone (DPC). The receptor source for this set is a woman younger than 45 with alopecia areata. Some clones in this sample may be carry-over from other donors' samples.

This CDR3 is CASRPDGRDTQYF. As DNA, the CDR3 is TGTGCCAGCAGGCCCGATGGACGGGATACGCAGTATTTT. This chain uses TRBV6-6 with TRBJ2-3; no definite D call. Trimming removed 6 bases at V and 6 bases at J, with 13 bases between. Germline CDR1 MNHNY, CDR2 SVGAGI (reference sequence). The CDR3 is 13 amino acids.

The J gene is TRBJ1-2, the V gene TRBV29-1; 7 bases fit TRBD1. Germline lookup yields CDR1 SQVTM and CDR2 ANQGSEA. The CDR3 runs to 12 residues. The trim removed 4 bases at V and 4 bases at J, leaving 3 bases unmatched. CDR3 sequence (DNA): TGCAGCGTTGCAGGGGGTAGCTATGGCTACACCTTC. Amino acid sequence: CSVAGGSYGYTF.

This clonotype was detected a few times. DNA for the CDR3: TGTGCCAGCGTGAGACTAGCGGGAGGCGCGGGGGACACCGGGGAGCTGTTTTTT. Amino acids: CASVRLAGGAGDTGELFF. The chain links TRBV7-6 to TRBJ2-2, with 13 bases identical to TRBD2. Per germline, CDR1 SGHVS and CDR2 FNYEAQ. This CDR3 is 18 amino acids long. The trim removed 8 bases at V and 3 bases at J, leaving 12 bases unmatched.

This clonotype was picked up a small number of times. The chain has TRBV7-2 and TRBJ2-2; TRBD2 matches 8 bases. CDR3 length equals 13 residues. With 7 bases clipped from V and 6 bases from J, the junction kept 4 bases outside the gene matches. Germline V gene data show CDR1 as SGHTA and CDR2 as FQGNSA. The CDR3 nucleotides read TGTGCCAGCACCCCGCGGGGGGCCGGGGAGCTGTTTTTT. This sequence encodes CASTPRGAGELFF.